This T cell receptor beta chain was recorded in a study of cytomegalovirus exposure and HLA in healthy donors. On the study more broadly: Samples from HLA-typed donors yielded approximately 80 million unique TCRs in an early data release. Study observations and caveats: TRBV6-2, TRBV6-3 and some other V segments were unresolvable in 87-base-pair reads. There were some public TCRs occurring in many donors, but most TCR sequences were rare.

The PCR had 60 Vbeta and 13 Jbeta primers. The protocol was immunoSEQ multiplex PCR, while the TCRdb copy is restricted to in-frame clones and leaves out a portion. The sample carries some 170,000 clones, about four fifths recorded once. Donors consisted of healthy bone marrow donors. On this clone: Its antigen is unknown.

This CDR3 has 16 amino acids. Germline V gene lookup returns CDR1 SGHNT and CDR2 YENEEA. Trimming stripped 3 bases from V and 0 bases from J, with 12 bases between. Sequenced material: PBMCs. This clonotype was sampled from a woman under 30 in good health and CMV-seropositive. The chain recombines TRBV11-3 with TRBJ2-1; no firm D call. The CDR3 region has the DNA TGTGCCAGCAGCTTGAATCTAGTAGGCTCCTACAATGAGCAGTTCTTC. Translated: CASSLNLVGSYNEQFF.